This TCR beta chain came from a study of blood T cell repertoires in COVID-19. Study context: Italy, Spain and the United States were the sources of the convalescent and acute COVID-19 samples.

CDR3 length: 15 amino acids. CDR1 is MDHEN and CDR2 is SYDVKM in the germline V gene. V dropped 5 bases and J dropped 3 bases, with 17 bases sitting between them. The age range of participants was 18 to 89 years, with residence in about two dozen US areas. Recovery among Cohort 3 donors was established by two negative PCRs, clearance, or symptom resolution. Original analysis: Reference gene primer amplification gave estimated nucleated cell counts. TCRdb's copy holds only in-frame clones and misses some; the assay was immunoSEQ multiplex PCR. That table is the source of V, J and clone size, and D and trimming were worked out from the DNA. The table shows some 180,000 clones, with 75% to 90% occurring only once.

This sequence was found in a man aged 35-49 years who had recovered from COVID-19. This sequence joins TRBV28 and TRBJ2-7; possibly TRBD2 for D (6 bases). The sample taken for sequencing was PBMCs or T cells enriched from blood (not recorded which). The CDR3: CASSLPGGSNYEQYF. In nucleotides, the CDR3 is TGTGCCAGCAGTCTGCCTGGGGGGTCGAACTACGAGCAGTACTTC.